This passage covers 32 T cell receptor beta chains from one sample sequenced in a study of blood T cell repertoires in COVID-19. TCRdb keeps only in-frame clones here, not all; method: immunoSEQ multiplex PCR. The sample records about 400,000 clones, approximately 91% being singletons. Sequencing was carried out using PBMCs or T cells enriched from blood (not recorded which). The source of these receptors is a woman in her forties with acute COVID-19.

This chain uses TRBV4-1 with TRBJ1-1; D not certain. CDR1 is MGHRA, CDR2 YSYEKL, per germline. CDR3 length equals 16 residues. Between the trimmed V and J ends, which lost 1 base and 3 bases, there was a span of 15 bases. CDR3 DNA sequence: TGCGCCAGCAGCCAAGGGGTAGGAGGTTTGTACACTGAAGCTTTCTTT. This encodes CASSQGVGGLYTEAFF.

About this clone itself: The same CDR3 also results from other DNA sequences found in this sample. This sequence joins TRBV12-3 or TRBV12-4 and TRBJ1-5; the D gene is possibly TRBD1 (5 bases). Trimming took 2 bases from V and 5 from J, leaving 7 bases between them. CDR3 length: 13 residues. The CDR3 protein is CASSLTGDQPQHF. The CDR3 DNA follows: TGTGCCAGCAGTTTAACAGGCGATCAGCCCCAGCATTTT.

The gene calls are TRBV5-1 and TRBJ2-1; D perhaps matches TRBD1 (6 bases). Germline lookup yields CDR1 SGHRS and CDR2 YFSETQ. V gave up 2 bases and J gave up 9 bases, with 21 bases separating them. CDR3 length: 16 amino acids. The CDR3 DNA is TGCGCCAGCAGCTTTCTGGGGGCGTCCGTTAATGGTGAGCAGTTCTTC. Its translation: CASSFLGASVNGEQFF.

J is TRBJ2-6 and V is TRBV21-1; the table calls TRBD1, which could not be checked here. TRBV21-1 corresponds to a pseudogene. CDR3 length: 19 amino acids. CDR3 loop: CASSKVSRDREFGANVLTF. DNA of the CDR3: TGTGCCAGCAGCAAAGTGTCCCGGGACAGGGAGTTTGGGGCCAACGTCCTGACTTTC.

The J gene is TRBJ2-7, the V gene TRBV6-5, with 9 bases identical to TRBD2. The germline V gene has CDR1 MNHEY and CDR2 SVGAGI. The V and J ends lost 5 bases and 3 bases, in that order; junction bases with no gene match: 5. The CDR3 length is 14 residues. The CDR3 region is CASSRLAEFYEQYF. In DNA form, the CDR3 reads TGTGCCAGCAGTCGACTAGCGGAATTCTACGAGCAGTACTTC.

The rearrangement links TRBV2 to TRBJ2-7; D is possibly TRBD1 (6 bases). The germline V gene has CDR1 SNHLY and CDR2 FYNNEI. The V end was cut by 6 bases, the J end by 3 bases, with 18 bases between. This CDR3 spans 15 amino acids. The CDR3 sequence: CASRVGGSGYYEQYF. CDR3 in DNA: TGTGCCAGCAGAGTAGGGGGTTCCGGCTACTACGAGCAGTACTTC.

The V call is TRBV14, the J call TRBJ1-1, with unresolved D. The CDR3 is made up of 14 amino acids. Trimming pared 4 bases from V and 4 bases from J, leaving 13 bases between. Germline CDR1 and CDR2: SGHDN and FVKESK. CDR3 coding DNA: TGTGCCAGCAGCCTCCTGGCAGGCAGCACTGAAGCTTTCTTT. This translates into CASSLLAGSTEAFF.

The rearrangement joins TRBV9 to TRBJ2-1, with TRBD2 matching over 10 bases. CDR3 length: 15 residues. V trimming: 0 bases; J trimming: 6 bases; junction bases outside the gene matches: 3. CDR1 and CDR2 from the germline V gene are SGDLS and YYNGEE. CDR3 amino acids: CASSVASGGSNEQFF. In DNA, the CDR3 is TGTGCCAGCAGCGTAGCTAGCGGGGGCTCCAATGAGCAGTTCTTC.

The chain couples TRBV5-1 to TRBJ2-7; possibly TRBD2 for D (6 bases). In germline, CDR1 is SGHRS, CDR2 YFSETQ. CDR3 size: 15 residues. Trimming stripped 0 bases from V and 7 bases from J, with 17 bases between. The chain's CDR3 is CASSLEGTLLDEQYF. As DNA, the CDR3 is TGCGCCAGCAGCTTGGAAGGGACTTTACTCGATGAGCAGTACTTC. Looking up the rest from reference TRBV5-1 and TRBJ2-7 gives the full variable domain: KAGVTQTPRYLIKTRGQQVTLSCSPISGHRSVSWYQQTPGQGLQFLFEYFSETQRNKGNFPGRFSGRQFSNSRSEMNVSTLELGDSALYLCASSLEGTLLDEQYFGPGTRLTVT.

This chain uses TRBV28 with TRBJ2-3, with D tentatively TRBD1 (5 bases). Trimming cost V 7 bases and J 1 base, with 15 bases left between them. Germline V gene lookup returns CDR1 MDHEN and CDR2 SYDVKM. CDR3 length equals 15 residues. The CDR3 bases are TGTGCCAGCAACTCCCAGGGATTGCGCACAGATACGCAGTATTTT. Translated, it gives CASNSQGLRTDTQYF.

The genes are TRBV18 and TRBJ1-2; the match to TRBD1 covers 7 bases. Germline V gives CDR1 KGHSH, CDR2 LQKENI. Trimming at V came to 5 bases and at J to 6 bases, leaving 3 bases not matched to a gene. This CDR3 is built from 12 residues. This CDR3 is CASSGRGNGYTF. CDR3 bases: TGTGCCAGCTCAGGCAGGGGGAATGGCTACACCTTC.

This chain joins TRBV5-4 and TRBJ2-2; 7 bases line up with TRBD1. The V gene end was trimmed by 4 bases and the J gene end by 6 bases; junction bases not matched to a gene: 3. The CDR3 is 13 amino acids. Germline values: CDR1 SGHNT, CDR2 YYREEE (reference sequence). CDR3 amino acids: CASSLTGSGELFF. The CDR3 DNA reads TGTGCCAGCAGCCTGACAGGGTCCGGGGAGCTGTTTTTT. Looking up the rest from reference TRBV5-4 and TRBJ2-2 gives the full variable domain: ETGVTQSPTHLIKTRGQQVTLRCSSQSGHNTVSWYQQALGQGPQFIFQYYREEENGRGNFPPRFSGLQFPNYSSELNVNALELDDSALYLCASSLTGSGELFFGEGSRLTVL.

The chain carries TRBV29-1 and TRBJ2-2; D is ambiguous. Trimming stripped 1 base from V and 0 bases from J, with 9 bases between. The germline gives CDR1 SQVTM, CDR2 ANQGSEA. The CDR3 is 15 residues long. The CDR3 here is CSVEVSTSNTGELFF. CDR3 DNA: TGCAGCGTTGAAGTTTCGACTTCGAACACCGGGGAGCTGTTTTTT.

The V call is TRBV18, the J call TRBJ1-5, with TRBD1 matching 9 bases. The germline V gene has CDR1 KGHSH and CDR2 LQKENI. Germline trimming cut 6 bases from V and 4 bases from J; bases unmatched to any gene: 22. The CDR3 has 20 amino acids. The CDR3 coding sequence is TGTGCCAGCTCTATTATACACTACCGGGACAGGGTAATTGGTAATCAGCCCCAGCATTTT. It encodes CASSIIHYRDRVIGNQPQHF.

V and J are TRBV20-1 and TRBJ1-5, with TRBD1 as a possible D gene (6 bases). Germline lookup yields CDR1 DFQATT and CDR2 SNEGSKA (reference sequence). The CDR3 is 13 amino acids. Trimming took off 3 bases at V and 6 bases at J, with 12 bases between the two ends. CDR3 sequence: CSASSRQAQPQHF. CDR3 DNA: TGCAGTGCTAGTTCCCGACAGGCTCAGCCCCAGCATTTT.

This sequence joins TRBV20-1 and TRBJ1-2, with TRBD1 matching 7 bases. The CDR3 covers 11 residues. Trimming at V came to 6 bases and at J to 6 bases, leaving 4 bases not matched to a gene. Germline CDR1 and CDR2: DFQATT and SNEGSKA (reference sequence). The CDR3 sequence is CSATTGDGYTF. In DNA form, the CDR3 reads TGCAGTGCGACCACAGGGGATGGCTACACCTTC.

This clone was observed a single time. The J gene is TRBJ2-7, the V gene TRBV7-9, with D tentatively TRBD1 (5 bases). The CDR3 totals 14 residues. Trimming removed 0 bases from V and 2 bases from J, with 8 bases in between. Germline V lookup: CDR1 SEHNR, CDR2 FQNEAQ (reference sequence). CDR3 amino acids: CASSLATETYEQYF. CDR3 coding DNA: TGTGCCAGCAGCTTAGCGACAGAGACCTACGAGCAGTACTTC.

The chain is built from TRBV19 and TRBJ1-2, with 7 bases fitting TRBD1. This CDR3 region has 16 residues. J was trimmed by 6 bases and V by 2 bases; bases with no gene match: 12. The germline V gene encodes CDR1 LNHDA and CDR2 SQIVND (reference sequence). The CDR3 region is CASSIRQGVTKNGYTF. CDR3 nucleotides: TGTGCCAGTAGTATAAGGCAGGGGGTGACGAAAAATGGCTACACCTTC.

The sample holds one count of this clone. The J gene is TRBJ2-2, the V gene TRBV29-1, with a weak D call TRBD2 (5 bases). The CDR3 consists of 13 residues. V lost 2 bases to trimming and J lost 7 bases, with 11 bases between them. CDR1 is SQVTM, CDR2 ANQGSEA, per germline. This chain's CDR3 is CSVERTGNGELFF. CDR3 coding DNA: TGCAGCGTTGAAAGGACTGGAAACGGGGAGCTGTTTTTT.

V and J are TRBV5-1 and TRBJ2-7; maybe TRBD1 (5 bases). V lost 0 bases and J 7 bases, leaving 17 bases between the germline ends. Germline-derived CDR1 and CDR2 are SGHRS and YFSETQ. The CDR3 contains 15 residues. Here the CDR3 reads CASSLAVTALGEQYF. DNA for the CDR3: TGCGCCAGCAGCTTGGCCGTGACAGCTCTCGGGGAGCAGTACTTC.

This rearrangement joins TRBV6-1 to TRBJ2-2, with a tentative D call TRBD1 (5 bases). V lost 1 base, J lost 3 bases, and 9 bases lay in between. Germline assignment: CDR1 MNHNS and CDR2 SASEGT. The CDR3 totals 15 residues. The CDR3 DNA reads TGTGCCAGCAGTGAAGGTCAGGGATACACCGGGGAGCTGTTTTTT. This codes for CASSEGQGYTGELFF.

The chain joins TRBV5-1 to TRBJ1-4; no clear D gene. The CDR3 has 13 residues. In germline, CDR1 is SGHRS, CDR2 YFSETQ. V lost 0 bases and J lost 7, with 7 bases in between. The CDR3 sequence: CASSLGPGEKLFF. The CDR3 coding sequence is TGCGCCAGCAGCTTGGGGCCGGGTGAAAAACTGTTTTTT.

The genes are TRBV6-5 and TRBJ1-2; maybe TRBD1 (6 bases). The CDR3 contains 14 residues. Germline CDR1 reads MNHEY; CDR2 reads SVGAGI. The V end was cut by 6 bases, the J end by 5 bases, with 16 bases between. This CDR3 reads CASRHGTQFYGYTF. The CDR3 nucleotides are TGTGCCAGCAGACACGGGACACAATTTTATGGCTACACCTTC.

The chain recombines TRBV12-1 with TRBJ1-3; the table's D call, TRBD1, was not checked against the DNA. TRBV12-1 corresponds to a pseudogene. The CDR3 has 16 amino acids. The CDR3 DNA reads TGTGCCAGCACCTCGCCCCCAGACAGGACTGGAAACACCATATATTTT. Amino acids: CASTSPPDRTGNTIYF.

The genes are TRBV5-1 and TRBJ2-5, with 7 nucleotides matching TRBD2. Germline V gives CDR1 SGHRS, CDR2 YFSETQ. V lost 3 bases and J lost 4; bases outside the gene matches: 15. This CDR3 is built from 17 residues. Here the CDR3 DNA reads TGCGCCAGCAGCTCAGCCTCCCAGGGAGGGTGGGGAGAGACCCAGTACTTC. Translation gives CASSSASQGGWGETQYF.

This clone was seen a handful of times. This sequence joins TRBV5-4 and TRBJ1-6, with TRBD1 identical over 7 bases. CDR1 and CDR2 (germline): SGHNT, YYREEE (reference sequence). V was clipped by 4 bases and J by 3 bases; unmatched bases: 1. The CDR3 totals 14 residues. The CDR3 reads CASSNRGYNSPLHF. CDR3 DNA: TGTGCCAGCAGCAACAGGGGCTATAATTCACCCCTCCACTTT.

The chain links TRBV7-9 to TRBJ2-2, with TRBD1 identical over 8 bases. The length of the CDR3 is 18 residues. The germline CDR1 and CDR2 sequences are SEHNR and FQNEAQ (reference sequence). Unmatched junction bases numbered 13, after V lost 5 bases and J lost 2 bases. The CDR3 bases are TGTGCCAGCAGCGAACCCGAACGACAGGGGATAAACACCGGGGAGCTGTTTTTT. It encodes CASSEPERQGINTGELFF.

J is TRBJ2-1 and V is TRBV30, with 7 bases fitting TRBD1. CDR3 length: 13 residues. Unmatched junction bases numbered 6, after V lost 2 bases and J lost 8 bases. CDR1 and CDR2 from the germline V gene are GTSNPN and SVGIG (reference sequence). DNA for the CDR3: TGTGCCTGGAGTTTACAGGGGCCCGATGAGCAGTTCTTC. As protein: CAWSLQGPDEQFF.

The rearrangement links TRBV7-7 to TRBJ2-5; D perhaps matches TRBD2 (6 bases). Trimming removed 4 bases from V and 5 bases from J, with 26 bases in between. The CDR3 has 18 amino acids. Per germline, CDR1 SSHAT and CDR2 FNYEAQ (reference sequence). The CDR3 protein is CASSYGFDGGSLGETQYF. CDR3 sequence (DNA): TGTGCCAGCAGCTATGGTTTTGACGGGGGATCCCTCGGGGAGACCCAGTACTTC.

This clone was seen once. CDR3 DNA: TGTGCCAGCAGCACCGGGACAGGGAGCAATGAGCAGTTCTTC. Its protein product is CASSTGTGSNEQFF. The chain recombines TRBV7-9 with TRBJ2-1, with 9 bases that match TRBD1. Germline loops: CDR1 SEHNR, CDR2 FQNEAQ (reference sequence). The CDR3 is 14 residues long. The J segment lost 6 bases and the V segment lost 5 bases, leaving 5 bases of the junction unmatched.

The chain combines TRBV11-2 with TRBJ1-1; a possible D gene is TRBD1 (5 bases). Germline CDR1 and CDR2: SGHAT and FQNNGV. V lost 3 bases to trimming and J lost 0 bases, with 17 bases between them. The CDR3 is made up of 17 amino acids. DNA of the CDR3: TGTGCCAGCAGCTTTCGAACTACAGGTACTATGAACACTGAAGCTTTCTTT. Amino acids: CASSFRTTGTMNTEAFF.

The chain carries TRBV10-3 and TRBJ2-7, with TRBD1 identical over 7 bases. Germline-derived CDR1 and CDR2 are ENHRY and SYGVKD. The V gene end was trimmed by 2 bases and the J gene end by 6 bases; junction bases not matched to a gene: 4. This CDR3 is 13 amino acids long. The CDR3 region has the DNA TGTGCCATCAGTGAGCTACAGGGGTCCGAGCAGTACTTC. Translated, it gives CAISELQGSEQYF.